These 11 T cell receptor beta chains came from one sample sequenced in a study of control samples from healthy donors and cancer patients. Profiled with immunoSEQ multiplex PCR; TCRdb holds only in-frame clones, not every one. Of some 150,000 clones listed, over 95% are singletons. Material for sequencing was blood. The receptors stem from a woman in her thirties in good health.

The V and J genes are TRBV4-1 and TRBJ1-3; 7 bases fit TRBD1. The V gene end was trimmed by 5 bases and the J gene end by 3 bases; junction bases not matched to a gene: 4. There are 14 residues in the CDR3. Germline V gene sequence: CDR1 MGHRA, CDR2 YSYEKL. The DNA of the CDR3 is TGCGCCAGCAGCGAAGGGGGCTTTGGAAACACCATATATTTT. Protein product: CASSEGGFGNTIYF.

This sequence joins TRBV19 and TRBJ1-2; D is undetermined. V dropped 3 bases and J dropped 5 bases, with 13 bases sitting between them. Per the germline V gene, CDR1 is LNHDA and CDR2 is SQIVND (reference sequence). The CDR3 runs 14 residues. This CDR3 is CASSILRTDYGYTF. CDR3 bases: TGTGCCAGTAGTATTCTCCGGACGGATTATGGCTACACCTTC.

The CDR3 DNA sequence: TGTGCCAGCAGATTTGACAGGGGGGATTTGTACGAGCAGTACTTC. Translating it yields CASRFDRGDLYEQYF. This chain connects TRBV2 to TRBJ2-7, with 9 bases lining up with TRBD1. In germline, CDR1 is SNHLY, CDR2 FYNNEI. Trimming at V came to 6 bases and at J to 4 bases, leaving 10 bases not matched to a gene. The CDR3 runs 15 residues.

This chain uses TRBV24-1 with TRBJ2-1, with TRBD2 matching 9 bases. V trimming: 9 bases; J trimming: 4 bases; junction bases outside the gene matches: 15. CDR1 is KGHDR and CDR2 is SFDVKD in the germline V gene. CDR3 size: 17 residues. Here the CDR3 reads CATEESGGPSKYNEQFF. The CDR3 nucleotides read TGTGCCACCGAGGAAAGCGGGGGGCCCTCAAAATACAATGAGCAGTTCTTC.

The CDR3 loop reads CASSAWALAGDGELFF. The DNA for the CDR3 is TGTGCCAGCAGTGCCTGGGCCCTAGCGGGGGATGGGGAGCTGTTTTTT. This chain connects TRBV25-1 to TRBJ2-2; 10 nucleotides match TRBD2. From germline, CDR1 is MGHDK and CDR2 SYGVNS. The J segment lost 8 bases and the V segment lost 4 bases, leaving 10 bases of the junction unmatched. The CDR3 is made up of 16 amino acids.

This clone was seen a single time. The genes are TRBV11-2 and TRBJ1-2; a possible D gene is TRBD1 (6 bases). The V and J ends lost 7 bases and 5 bases respectively, with 17 bases between them. There are 14 residues in the CDR3. Germline values: CDR1 SGHAT, CDR2 FQNNGV. The CDR3 loop is CASTADSPLYGYTF. Here the CDR3 DNA reads TGTGCCAGCACCGCGGACAGTCCTTTGTATGGCTACACCTTC.

The table lists this clone with a count of one. The chain combines TRBV5-4 with TRBJ2-2; 14 bases align to TRBD2. J lost 9 bases, V lost 6 bases, and 10 bases had no gene match. From germline, CDR1 is SGHNT and CDR2 YYREEE (reference sequence). The CDR3 totals 16 residues. CDR3 in amino acids: CASTTDGLAGGRELFF. For the CDR3, the DNA is TGTGCCAGCACCACTGATGGACTAGCGGGGGGCCGGGAGCTGTTTTTT.

This sequence joins TRBV7-9 and TRBJ1-4, with 7 bases that match TRBD1. The germline CDR1 and CDR2 sequences are SEHNR and FQNEAQ (reference sequence). The CDR3 consists of 15 residues. Germline trimming cut 2 bases from V and 3 bases from J; bases unmatched to any gene: 3. CDR3 sequence (DNA): TGTGCCAGCAGCTTACGGACAGGCGCTAATGAAAAACTGTTTTTT. This gives the protein CASSLRTGANEKLFF.

A single count supports this clone. The rearrangement uses TRBV28 and TRBJ1-1; possible D gene TRBD1, 6 bases. This CDR3 has 14 residues. Germline V CDR1 and CDR2: MDHEN, SYDVKM. The germline V and J ends were trimmed by 7 bases and 6 bases, with 18 bases remaining between them. CDR3 amino acids: CASTTKNRAAEAFF. Written as DNA, the CDR3 is TGTGCCAGCACTACAAAGAACAGGGCGGCTGAAGCTTTCTTT.

The chain has TRBV13 and TRBJ1-5; D is possibly TRBD1 (5 bases). CDR1 PRHDT and CDR2 FYEKMQ come from the germline V gene (reference sequence). CDR3 length equals 13 residues. The germline V and J ends were trimmed by 4 bases and 12 bases, with 16 bases remaining between them. The CDR3 reads CASSSNMVGVQHF. Written as DNA, the CDR3 is TGTGCCAGCAGCTCCAACATGGTAGGGGTCCAGCATTTT.

The chain links TRBV5-8 to TRBJ2-3, with D perhaps TRBD1 (6 bases). Deletions cut 0 bases from V and 0 bases from J, with 8 bases between. This CDR3 comprises 15 residues. Germline CDR1 reads SGHTS; CDR2 reads YDEGEE. This chain's CDR3 is CASSLGQGSTDTQYF. The CDR3 nucleotides read TGTGCCAGCAGCTTGGGGCAGGGGAGCACAGATACGCAGTATTTT.